The text below deals with one T cell receptor (beta chain). No cognate antigen has been identified for it. Base qualities are not at hand, and no much larger clone is one base apart. Libraries were constructed by the immunoSEQ multiplex PCR assay. TCRdb obtained this table from immuneACCESS and retained in-frame rearrangements with V and J assigned. These tables miss some clones; where compared with another copy, unresolved V genes account for less than half of the shortfall, and the remainder is unexplained. The sample records approximately 65,000 clones, around 90% of which are singletons. 4.5% to 5.5% of the sample is taken by the ten largest. The sample originates from a study of technical replicates of blood from several donors (dated by TCRdb to 2017 to 2019). The CDR3 covers 15 residues, taking in both the cysteine and the phenylalanine. The DNA shown is the 45-base CDR3, in frame from base 1. The germline V gene specifies MNHEY as CDR1 and SVGAGI as CDR2. Trimming costs V 0 bases and J 7 bases, and their ends lie 10 bases apart.

Sequencing input: PBMCs. This clonotype was obtained from a human donor in good health. Some clones in this sample may be carry-over from other donors' samples. The chain couples TRBV6-5 to TRBJ1-6; no confident D gene assignment can be made. The base sequence is TGTGCCAGCAGTTACTCGCCGAGGGCCAATTCACCCCTCCACTTT. Its translation is CASSYSPRANSPLHF.